This TCR beta chain was identified during a study of a mutant IDH1 vaccine in newly diagnosed glioma. Study-wide points: Changes in the top peripheral T cell clonotypes seemingly had no bearing on pseudoprogression.

V lost 4 bases to trimming and J lost 2 bases, with 14 bases between them. CDR3 length equals 15 residues. The germline V gene encodes CDR1 SGHTS and CDR2 YDEGEE. Generated by immunoSEQ multiplex PCR, the TCRdb table keeps only in-frame clones and is missing some. The sample shows 60,000 or so clones, around 84% of them seen only once. Time point indicated: week 5, during vaccination. Doses of 300 ug of mutant IDH1 20-mer peptide were given with topical imiquimod. Donors had new WHO grade 3 or 4 IDH1-mutant, ATRX-lost astrocytomas. On this clone: Its antigen is currently unknown.

This TCR was recovered from a woman between 50 and 59 years old with glioma. Here the sequenced sample was PBMCs, taken from a glioma patient whose treatment included an IDH1 peptide vaccine. The chain uses TRBV5-8 and TRBJ2-3; D might be TRBD1 or TRBD2, each matching 5 bases. The CDR3 coding sequence is TGTGCCAGCAGCGGAGGAACAGGTTACACAGATACGCAGTATTTT. It translates to CASSGGTGYTDTQYF.